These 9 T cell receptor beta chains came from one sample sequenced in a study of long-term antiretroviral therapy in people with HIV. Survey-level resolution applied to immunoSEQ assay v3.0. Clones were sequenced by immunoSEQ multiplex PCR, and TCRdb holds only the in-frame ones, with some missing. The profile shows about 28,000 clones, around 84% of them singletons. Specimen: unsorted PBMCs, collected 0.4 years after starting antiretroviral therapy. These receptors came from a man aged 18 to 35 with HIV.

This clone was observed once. The CDR3 sequence is CASSLDPGPRGDTQYF. The CDR3 DNA follows: TGTGCCAGCAGCTTGGATCCGGGACCCCGGGGGGATACGCAGTATTTT. V usage is TRBV5-4 and J usage is TRBJ2-3; the D gene is possibly TRBD2 (6 bases). The V gene lost 0 bases and the J gene lost 6 bases, with 17 bases spanning the gap. Per germline, CDR1 SGHNT and CDR2 YYREEE (reference sequence). The CDR3 loop spans 16 amino acids.

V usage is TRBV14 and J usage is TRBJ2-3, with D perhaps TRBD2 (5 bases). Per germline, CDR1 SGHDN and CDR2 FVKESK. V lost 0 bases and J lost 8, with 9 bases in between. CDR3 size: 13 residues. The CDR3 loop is CASSQDLLGTQYF. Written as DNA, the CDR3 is TGTGCCAGCAGCCAAGATCTACTAGGTACGCAGTATTTT.

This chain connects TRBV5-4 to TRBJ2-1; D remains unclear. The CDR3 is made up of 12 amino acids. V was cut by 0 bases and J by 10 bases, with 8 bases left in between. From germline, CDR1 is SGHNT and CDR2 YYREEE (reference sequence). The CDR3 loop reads CASSLAGPEQFF. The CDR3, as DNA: TGTGCCAGCAGCTTGGCCGGACCAGAGCAGTTCTTC.

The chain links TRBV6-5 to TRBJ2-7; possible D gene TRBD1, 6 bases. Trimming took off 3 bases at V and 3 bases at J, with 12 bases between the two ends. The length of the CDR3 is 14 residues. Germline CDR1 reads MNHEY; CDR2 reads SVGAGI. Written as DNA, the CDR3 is TGTGCCAGCAGTTATTCTGACAGGCACTACGAGCAGTACTTC. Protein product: CASSYSDRHYEQYF.

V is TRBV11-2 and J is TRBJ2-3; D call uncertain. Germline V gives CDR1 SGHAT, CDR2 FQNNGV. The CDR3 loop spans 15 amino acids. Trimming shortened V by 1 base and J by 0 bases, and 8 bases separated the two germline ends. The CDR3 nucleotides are TGTGCCAGCAGCTTAGCCGGCAGTAGCACAGATACGCAGTATTTT. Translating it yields CASSLAGSSTDTQYF.

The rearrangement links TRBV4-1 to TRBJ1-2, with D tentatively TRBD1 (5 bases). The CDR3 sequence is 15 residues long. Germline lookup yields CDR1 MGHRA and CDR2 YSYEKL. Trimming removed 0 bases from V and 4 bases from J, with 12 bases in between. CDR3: CASSQDWGEGYGYTF. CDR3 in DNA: TGCGCCAGCAGCCAAGATTGGGGGGAGGGCTATGGCTACACCTTC.

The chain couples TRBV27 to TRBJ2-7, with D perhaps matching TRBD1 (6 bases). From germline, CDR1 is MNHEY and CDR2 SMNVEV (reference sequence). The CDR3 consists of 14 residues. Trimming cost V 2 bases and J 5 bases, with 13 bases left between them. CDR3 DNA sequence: TGTGCCAGCAGTTTACAGGGGCCCATCGACGAGCAGTACTTC. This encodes CASSLQGPIDEQYF.

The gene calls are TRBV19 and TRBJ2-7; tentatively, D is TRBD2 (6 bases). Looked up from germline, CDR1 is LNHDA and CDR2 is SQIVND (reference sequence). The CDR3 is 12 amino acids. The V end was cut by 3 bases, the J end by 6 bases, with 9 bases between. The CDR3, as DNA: TGTGCCAGTAGTATCGGGGGTAGCGAGCAGTACTTC. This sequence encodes CASSIGGSEQYF.

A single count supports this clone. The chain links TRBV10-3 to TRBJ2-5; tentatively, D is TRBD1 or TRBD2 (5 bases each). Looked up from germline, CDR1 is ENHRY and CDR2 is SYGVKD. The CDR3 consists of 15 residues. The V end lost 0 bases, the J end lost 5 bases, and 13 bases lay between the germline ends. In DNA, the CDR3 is TGTGCCATCAGTGAGTCGAGGGGTGGATCGGAGACCCAGTACTTC. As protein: CAISESRGGSETQYF.